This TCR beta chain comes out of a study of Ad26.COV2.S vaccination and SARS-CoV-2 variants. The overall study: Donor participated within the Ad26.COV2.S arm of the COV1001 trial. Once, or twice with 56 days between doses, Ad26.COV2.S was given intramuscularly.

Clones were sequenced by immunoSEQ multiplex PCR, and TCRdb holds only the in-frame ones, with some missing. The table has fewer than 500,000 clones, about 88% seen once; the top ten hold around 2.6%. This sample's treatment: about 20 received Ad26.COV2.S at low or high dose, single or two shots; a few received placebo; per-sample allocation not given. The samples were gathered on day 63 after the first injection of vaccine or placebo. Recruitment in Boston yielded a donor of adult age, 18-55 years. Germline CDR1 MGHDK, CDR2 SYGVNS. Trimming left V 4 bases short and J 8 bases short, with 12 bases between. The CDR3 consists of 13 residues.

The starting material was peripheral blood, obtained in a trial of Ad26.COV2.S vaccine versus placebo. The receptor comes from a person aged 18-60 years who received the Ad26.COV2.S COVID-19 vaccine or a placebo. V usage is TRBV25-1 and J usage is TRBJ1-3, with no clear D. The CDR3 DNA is TGTGCCAGCAGTGCCGTTTACAAGGACACCATATATTTT. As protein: CASSAVYKDTIYF.